Presented here are 30 T cell receptor beta chains from one specimen sequenced in a study of PD-1 blockade in mismatch repair-deficient tumors. TCRdb's table, derived via immunoSEQ multiplex PCR, lists solely in-frame clones and lacks some. The sample shows about 110,000 clones, around three quarters of them seen only once. The sequences come from peripheral blood, collected roughly 13 months after starting pembrolizumab. These receptors were collected from an adult with mismatch repair-deficient cancer.

This chain links TRBV29-1 with TRBJ1-1; D ambiguous. Trimming removed 7 bases from V and 0 bases from J, with 12 bases in between. Germline lookup yields CDR1 SQVTM and CDR2 ANQGSEA. CDR3 length: 13 amino acids. The CDR3 DNA is TGCAGCGCCCACCATACAGTGAACACTGAAGCTTTCTTT. It is translated as CSAHHTVNTEAFF.

V and J are TRBV7-9 and TRBJ2-7; D not certain. V was pared by 1 base and J by 5 bases, with 12 bases between. Per the germline V gene, CDR1 is SEHNR and CDR2 is FQNEAQ (reference sequence). The CDR3 runs to 14 residues. For the CDR3, the DNA is TGTGCCAGCAGCTTAGAGATTGATTGGGACGAGCAGTACTTC. Its translation is CASSLEIDWDEQYF.

This clone was counted ten times or more. The chain combines TRBV6-4 with TRBJ1-1, with a tentative D call TRBD1 (5 bases). Germline V gene lookup returns CDR1 MRHNA and CDR2 SNTAGT. This CDR3 is built from 14 residues. Trimming pared 6 bases from V and 0 bases from J, leaving 11 bases between. The CDR3 sequence: CASRDTNMNTEAFF. CDR3 DNA: TGTGCCAGCAGGGACACCAATATGAACACTGAAGCTTTCTTT.

The chain has TRBV5-1 and TRBJ2-5; D not resolved. This CDR3 has 14 amino acids. CDR1 and CDR2 from the germline V gene are SGHRS and YFSETQ. With 0 bases removed from V and 0 bases from J, the gap between germline ends came to 6 bases. The CDR3 spells CASSLGGNQETQYF. DNA for the CDR3: TGCGCCAGCAGCTTGGGGGGAAACCAAGAGACCCAGTACTTC. Drawing the rest from reference TRBV5-1 and TRBJ2-5, the complete variable domain is KAGVTQTPRYLIKTRGQQVTLSCSPISGHRSVSWYQQTPGQGLQFLFEYFSETQRNKGNFPGRFSGRQFSNSRSEMNVSTLELGDSALYLCASSLGGNQETQYFGPGTRLLVL.

The rearrangement links TRBV6-5 to TRBJ1-2; a weak D match, TRBD1 (6 bases). CDR1 is MNHEY and CDR2 is SVGAGI in the germline V gene. The CDR3 loop spans 15 amino acids. Trimming shortened V by 6 bases and J by 0 bases, and 14 bases separated the two germline ends. The CDR3 DNA sequence: TGTGCCAGCAGGAAGCAGGGGCAAACTAACTATGGCTACACCTTC. Encoded protein: CASRKQGQTNYGYTF.

CDR3 region: CASSQAAGGLGTDTQYF. CDR3 nucleotide sequence: TGTGCCAGCAGCCAAGCAGCGGGAGGGCTCGGCACAGATACGCAGTATTTT. This chain connects TRBV4-2 to TRBJ2-3; 10 nucleotides match TRBD2. Per the germline V gene, CDR1 is LGHNA and CDR2 is YNFKEQ. Trimming removed 1 base from V and 1 base from J; junction bases left unmatched: 5. This CDR3 has 17 amino acids.

This chain links TRBV7-3 with TRBJ2-2; D uncertain. CDR1 is SGHTA and CDR2 is FQGTGA in the germline V gene. There are 13 residues in the CDR3. V lost 7 bases, J lost 4 bases, and 10 bases lay in between. The CDR3 DNA reads as TGTGCCAGCAATCGGTTAGGCACCGGGGAGCTGTTTTTT. Protein: CASNRLGTGELFF.

The rearrangement uses TRBV28 and TRBJ1-1; 11 nucleotides match TRBD1. This CDR3 is 13 amino acids long. J gave up 5 bases and V 6 bases, and 2 bases lay outside the gene matches. Looked up from germline, CDR1 is MDHEN and CDR2 is SYDVKM. The CDR3 region is CASRGTGGTEAFF. The CDR3 DNA sequence: TGTGCCAGCAGAGGGACAGGGGGGACTGAAGCTTTCTTT.

V gene TRBV18 combines with J gene TRBJ2-2; D may be TRBD1 (6 bases). This CDR3 is built from 15 residues. Trimming pared 5 bases from V and 2 bases from J, leaving 12 bases between. Germline lookup yields CDR1 KGHSH and CDR2 LQKENI. The chain's CDR3 is CASSSGTLNTGELFF. The CDR3 nucleotides read TGTGCCAGCTCATCCGGGACACTAAACACCGGGGAGCTGTTTTTT.

This chain connects TRBV4-1 to TRBJ2-5; possibly TRBD2 for D (6 bases). V was shortened by 2 bases and J by 7 bases, with 14 bases between the two germline ends. Germline V gene lookup returns CDR1 MGHRA and CDR2 YSYEKL. This CDR3 region has 14 residues. This CDR3 is CASSQSGGLRTQYF. The CDR3 nucleotides are TGCGCCAGCAGCCAATCCGGAGGGTTGAGGACCCAGTACTTC.

The chain uses TRBV5-4 and TRBJ1-1, with 7 bases identical to TRBD1. Trimming cost V 1 base and J 0 bases; bases outside gene matches: 0. From germline, CDR1 is SGHNT and CDR2 YYREEE (reference sequence). There are 14 residues in the CDR3. The CDR3: CASSLTGVNTEAFF. The CDR3 DNA reads as TGTGCCAGCAGCTTGACAGGGGTGAACACTGAAGCTTTCTTT. The full variable domain, with the rest looked up from reference TRBV5-4 and TRBJ1-1, is ETGVTQSPTHLIKTRGQQVTLRCSSQSGHNTVSWYQQALGQGPQFIFQYYREEENGRGNFPPRFSGLQFPNYSSELNVNALELDDSALYLCASSLTGVNTEAFFGQGTRLTVV.

CDR3 in DNA: TGTGCCAGCAGCTTATGGACTAGTGGCCGCAATGAGCAGTTCTTC. It specifies CASSLWTSGRNEQFF. The rearrangement links TRBV11-1 to TRBJ2-1; 7 nucleotides match TRBD2. This CDR3 comprises 15 residues. Germline CDR1 and CDR2: SGHAT and FQDESV (reference sequence). The ends lost 2 bases at V and 6 bases at J; junction bases unmatched: 7.

This clone came up once. The V and J genes are TRBV29-1 and TRBJ2-1; D may be TRBD2 (6 bases). This CDR3 is built from 11 residues. The germline V gene encodes CDR1 SQVTM and CDR2 ANQGSEA. Trimming cost V 8 bases and J 5 bases, with 10 bases left between them. CDR3 sequence: CSIRENNEQFF. In DNA, the CDR3 is TGCAGCATCCGGGAGAACAATGAGCAGTTCTTC.

The rearrangement uses TRBV5-5 and TRBJ2-7; D is ambiguous. The CDR3 is 13 amino acids. Trimming stripped 0 bases from V and 6 bases from J, with 10 bases between. Germline CDR1 is SGHKS and CDR2 is YYEKEE (reference sequence). The CDR3 loop is CASSLGQPLEQYF. CDR3 nucleotides: TGTGCCAGCAGCTTGGGGCAGCCGCTCGAGCAGTACTTC.

The chain joins TRBV5-4 to TRBJ2-1; no reliable D call. V lost 0 bases and J 2 bases, leaving 9 bases between the germline ends. The CDR3 loop spans 15 amino acids. The germline V gene encodes CDR1 SGHNT and CDR2 YYREEE (reference sequence). CDR3 DNA: TGTGCCAGCAGCTTGGAACTAACAACCTACAATGAGCAGTTCTTC. Its translation: CASSLELTTYNEQFF.

The chain is built from TRBV6-1 and TRBJ1-2; no clear D. Trimming took off 4 bases at V and 4 bases at J, with 10 bases between the two ends. Per germline, CDR1 MNHNS and CDR2 SASEGT. This CDR3 contains 13 residues. CDR3 region: CASSGSIGYGYTF. The CDR3 DNA reads TGTGCCAGCAGTGGAAGCATAGGCTATGGCTACACCTTC.

The J gene is TRBJ2-7, the V gene TRBV29-1; a weak D match, TRBD1 (5 bases). From germline, CDR1 is SQVTM and CDR2 ANQGSEA. V shed 3 bases and J shed 9 bases, with 18 bases lying between them. This CDR3 contains 13 residues. The CDR3 region has the DNA TGCAGCGTTGAGTTCGACAGTAGCTCTGTGCAGTACTTC. Residues: CSVEFDSSSVQYF.

The chain carries TRBV4-1 and TRBJ2-1; 8 bases line up with TRBD2. The CDR3 sequence is 15 residues long. Germline CDR1 MGHRA, CDR2 YSYEKL. V lost 1 base to trimming and J lost 8 bases; unmatched junction nucleotides: 7. CDR3 in amino acids: CASSQGGGGHDEQFF. CDR3 nucleotides: TGCGCCAGCAGCCAAGGTGGCGGGGGGCACGATGAGCAGTTCTTC.

V is TRBV7-2 and J is TRBJ2-3, with 7 bases identical to TRBD2. Germline V lookup: CDR1 SGHTA, CDR2 FQGNSA. The CDR3 consists of 16 residues. The junction had 12 bases not matched to a gene; V was cut back by 8 bases and J by 1 base. The CDR3 loop reads CASQAAGDDGTDTQYF. In DNA form, the CDR3 reads TGTGCCAGCCAAGCGGCGGGAGATGATGGCACAGATACGCAGTATTTT.

This clone is a singleton in its sample. This chain joins TRBV7-2 and TRBJ2-7; 10 bases line up with TRBD1. The CDR3 runs 14 residues. CDR1 and CDR2 (germline): SGHTA, FQGNSA. The trim removed 5 bases at V and 4 bases at J, leaving 5 bases unmatched. The CDR3 sequence is CASSRQGALYEQYF. The CDR3 DNA reads TGTGCCAGCAGCCGACAGGGGGCGTTGTACGAGCAGTACTTC. The complete variable domain, with remaining parts taken from reference TRBV7-2 and TRBJ2-7, reads GAGVSQSPSNKVTEKGKDVELRCDPISGHTALYWYRQSLGQGLEFLIYFQGNSAPDKSGLPSDRFSAERTGGSVSTLTIQRTQQEDSAVYLCASSRQGALYEQYFGPGTRLTVT.

This chain links TRBV7-3 with TRBJ2-1, with TRBD2 as a possible D gene (5 bases). V gave up 5 bases and J gave up 3 bases, with 14 bases separating them. This CDR3 comprises 15 residues. Germline assignment: CDR1 SGHTA and CDR2 FQGTGA. The DNA of the CDR3 is TGTGCCAGCAGCGTAGTTTTAGGAGGCTACAATGAGCAGTTCTTC. Translated: CASSVVLGGYNEQFF.

The V gene is TRBV5-1, the J gene TRBJ2-1, with D unclear. Trimming shortened V by 0 bases and J by 7 bases, and 8 bases separated the two germline ends. The CDR3 has 13 amino acids. Germline V gene lookup returns CDR1 SGHRS and CDR2 YFSETQ. The CDR3 region has the DNA TGCGCCAGCAGCTTGGGAACTTCGAATGAGCAGTTCTTC. Its translation: CASSLGTSNEQFF.

The V and J genes are TRBV7-2 and TRBJ2-7; D tentatively reads TRBD1 or TRBD2 (6 bases each). The V end was cut by 4 bases, the J end by 3 bases, with 13 bases between. The CDR3 runs 14 residues. CDR1 and CDR2 from the germline V gene are SGHTA and FQGNSA. CDR3 sequence reads: CASSYFRGGYEQYF. In DNA, the CDR3 is TGTGCCAGCAGCTACTTCAGGGGAGGCTACGAGCAGTACTTC.

The chain is built from TRBV6-5 and TRBJ1-2; possibly TRBD1 for D (5 bases). This CDR3 is built from 15 residues. Germline V gives CDR1 MNHEY, CDR2 SVGAGI. The V and J ends lost 0 bases and 8 bases respectively, with 16 bases between them. CDR3 bases: TGTGCCAGCAGTTACTCCGGGACGGACGGATACGGCTACACCTTC. Translated, it gives CASSYSGTDGYGYTF.

V gene TRBV6-1 combines with J gene TRBJ2-5; 9 nucleotides match TRBD2. CDR3 length: 14 residues. Trimming removed 7 bases from V and 5 bases from J; junction bases left unmatched: 8. Germline assignment: CDR1 MNHNS and CDR2 SASEGT. DNA of the CDR3: TGTGCCAGCATTGACTTGGCGGGAGGGGAGACCCAGTACTTC. Encoded protein: CASIDLAGGETQYF.

The chain is built from TRBV6-6 and TRBJ1-1, with TRBD1 as a possible D gene (5 bases). Germline lookup yields CDR1 MNHNY and CDR2 SVGAGI (reference sequence). V was clipped by 0 bases and J by 7 bases, with 12 bases between them. There are 14 residues in the CDR3. The CDR3 loop is CASSYSTGESEAFF. DNA of the CDR3: TGTGCCAGCAGTTACTCGACGGGGGAGAGTGAAGCTTTCTTT.

The table lists this clone with a count of one. This chain uses TRBV14 with TRBJ1-4; D is perhaps TRBD1 (6 bases). This CDR3 region has 17 residues. The germline V and J ends were trimmed by 5 bases and 5 bases, with 21 bases remaining between them. The germline gives CDR1 SGHDN, CDR2 FVKESK. For the CDR3, the DNA is TGTGCCAGCAGCTCCAAGAAGGTGAACAGGGAAAATGAAAAACTGTTTTTT. It encodes CASSSKKVNRENEKLFF.

The chain employs TRBV4-1 and TRBJ2-7, with D possibly being TRBD2 (5 bases). Looked up from germline, CDR1 is MGHRA and CDR2 is YSYEKL. Trimming shortened V by 0 bases and J by 3 bases, and 6 bases separated the two germline ends. The CDR3 loop spans 13 amino acids. The CDR3 here is CASSQEAVYEQYF. The CDR3 DNA sequence: TGCGCCAGCAGCCAAGAAGCGGTCTACGAGCAGTACTTC.

This chain connects TRBV2 to TRBJ2-7; 10 bases line up with TRBD1. Germline CDR1 SNHLY, CDR2 FYNNEI. Unmatched junction bases numbered 8, after V lost 7 bases and J lost 2 bases. CDR3 length: 15 amino acids. The CDR3 bases are TGTGCCAGCAAAATAATGGGACAGGGGACCTACGAGCAGTACTTC. It is translated as CASKIMGQGTYEQYF.

This clone came up a few times. This chain uses TRBV29-1 with TRBJ2-1; TRBD2 matches at 8 bases. The germline V gene encodes CDR1 SQVTM and CDR2 ANQGSEA. The CDR3 contains 11 residues. V shed 8 bases, J shed 7 bases, and the junction held 4 bases outside the gene matches. The CDR3: CSTRGGNEQFF. CDR3 DNA: TGCAGCACACGCGGGGGGAATGAGCAGTTCTTC.